The present T cell receptor (beta chain) was sequenced within a study of regulatory T cells in long-lasting Graves disease. General observations from the study: Persistent disease preferred TRBV28, TRBJ1-2 and TRBJ2-5.

This CDR3 has 13 amino acids. The germline V gene encodes CDR1 MNHGY and CDR2 SVAAGI. This clonotype was observed a single time. Its antigen is unidentified. At one end, the junction sequence differs from germline, possibly due to a read error. Noted time point: newly diagnosed GD, antithyroid drugs for less than 3 months. From RNA extracted from PBMCs, the TCR library was made. Patients came through an endocrinology department, and that department was in Xi'an, China. Construction of the TCR beta libraries employed iRepertoire HTBI primers in conjunction with Arm-PCR of CDR3 regions. MiXCR, applied by TCRdb to the multiplex PCR reads, yields one record per CDR3 protein. The data show 300,000 to 400,000 distinct CDR3 sequences, 18% seen once.

Sample: peripheral blood mononuclear cells (PBMCs), taken at new diagnosis, from a patient treated with antithyroid drugs. The source of this sequence is a female donor with Graves disease. The chain recombines TRBV6-9 with TRBJ2-1; no reliable D call. The CDR3 loop reads CTSSYSQGLSQFF. The DNA of the CDR3 is TGTACCAGCAGTTACTCACAAGGCCTTTCGCAGTTCTTC.